Listed here are 17 T cell receptor beta chains from one sample, sequenced in a study of CD8+CD57+ T cells in acquired aplastic anemia. The TCR beta profiling, which covered VDJ combination and CDR3 sequence, was carried out using genomic DNA as the template. TCRdb recomputed calls from the reads with MiXCR, one row per CDR3 protein. Of 150,000 to 200,000 distinct CDR3 sequences listed, about 48% are singletons. The sequenced patients had an expansion of CD8+CD57+ cells seen by flow cytometry. The specimen sequenced was sorted CD4+, CD8+, or CD8+CD57+ T cells (not recorded which) from PBMCs. These receptors all stem from a human donor with aplastic anemia.

The V call is TRBV27, the J call TRBJ2-1; 8 bases map to TRBD2. In germline, CDR1 is MNHEY, CDR2 SMNVEV (reference sequence). V lost 3 bases, J lost 2 bases, and 3 bases stayed unmatched. This CDR3 has 15 amino acids. The CDR3 is CASSLPGGPYNEQFF. CDR3 nucleotide sequence: TGTGCCAGCAGTTTGCCGGGAGGGCCCTACAATGAGCAGTTCTTC.

The V gene is TRBV15, the J gene TRBJ2-3; 10 bases line up with TRBD2. Germline lookup yields CDR1 LNHNV and CDR2 YYDKDF (reference sequence). The CDR3 extends over 16 amino acids. The J segment lost 2 bases and the V segment lost 2 bases, leaving 4 bases of the junction unmatched. CDR3 DNA: TGTGCCACCAGCAGATCCGGGACTAGCGACACAGATACGCAGTATTTT. This codes for CATSRSGTSDTDTQYF.

The CDR3 region is CASSRYSYEQYF. The CDR3 nucleotides are TGTGCCAGCAGCCGATACTCCTACGAGCAGTACTTC. The chain has TRBV7-3 and TRBJ2-7, with unresolved D. Germline-derived CDR1 and CDR2 are SGHTA and FQGTGA. The CDR3 spans 12 residues. V lost 5 bases and J 0 bases, leaving 5 bases between the germline ends.

The CDR3 protein is CATSSHDGRTNEQYF. The CDR3 nucleotides are TGTGCCACCAGCAGCCACGACGGGAGGACCAACGAGCAGTACTTC. This chain uses TRBV15 with TRBJ2-7; 7 bases align to TRBD2. Trimming removed 3 bases from V and 5 bases from J; junction bases left unmatched: 10. The germline CDR1 and CDR2 sequences are LNHNV and YYDKDF (reference sequence). The CDR3 sequence is 15 residues long.

This clonotype was found many times. The V call is TRBV24-1, the J call TRBJ1-1, with 7 nucleotides matching TRBD1. Unmatched junction bases numbered 7, after V lost 4 bases and J lost 9 bases. Looked up from germline, CDR1 is KGHDR and CDR2 is SFDVKD. The CDR3 extends over 13 amino acids. The CDR3 nucleotides are TGTGCCACCAGTGAGGAGATAGGGGGCAAAGCTTTCTTT. Translated: CATSEEIGGKAFF.

In this sample, this clonotype turned up many times. Here the CDR3 DNA reads TGCGCCAGCAGCCAAGAGAGCACAGATACGCAGTATTTT. Its protein product is CASSQESTDTQYF. The chain has TRBV4-3 and TRBJ2-3; D not certain. Trimming removed 0 bases at V and 0 bases at J, with 1 base between. Germline CDR1 and CDR2: LGHNA and YSLEER. The CDR3 is 13 residues long.

This sequence joins TRBV30 and TRBJ2-1, with a tentative D call TRBD2 (5 bases). V lost 4 bases to trimming and J lost 2 bases, with 9 bases between them. This CDR3 contains 13 residues. The germline gives CDR1 GTSNPN, CDR2 SVGIG (reference sequence). This CDR3 is CAWKRGTYNEQFF. The CDR3, as DNA: TGTGCCTGGAAACGGGGTACCTACAATGAGCAGTTCTTC.

In this sample, this clonotype turned up a few times. This rearrangement joins TRBV2 to TRBJ2-7, with D tentatively TRBD2 (6 bases). Germline CDR1 reads SNHLY; CDR2 reads FYNNEI. V lost 9 bases and J lost 6, with 15 bases in between. The CDR3 is 12 residues long. This CDR3 is CARGGGISEQYF. CDR3 bases: TGTGCCAGGGGAGGTGGCATCTCCGAGCAGTACTTC.

This clonotype was picked up many times. The V gene is TRBV6-2 or TRBV6-3, the J gene TRBJ2-7; D not resolved. The CDR3 is 13 residues long. V lost 8 bases to trimming and J lost 5 bases, with 16 bases between them. Germline loops: CDR1 MNHEY, CDR2 SVGEGT. The CDR3 DNA sequence: TGTGCCAGCGAGGTTACCCACGACCACGAGCAGTACTTC. Translated, it gives CASEVTHDHEQYF.

The V gene is TRBV20-1, the J gene TRBJ2-1; TRBD2 agrees at 8 bases. Germline CDR1 reads DFQATT; CDR2 reads SNEGSKA (reference sequence). V lost 3 bases, J lost 0 bases, and 16 bases stayed unmatched. The CDR3 runs to 19 residues. CDR3 sequence reads: CSASPSGGRDVFSYNEQFF. Written as DNA, the CDR3 is TGCAGTGCTAGCCCCTCGGGAGGGAGGGACGTTTTCTCCTACAATGAGCAGTTCTTC.

The chain links TRBV12-3 or TRBV12-4 to TRBJ2-3; 8 positions agree with TRBD1. This CDR3 has 13 amino acids. V was pared by 5 bases and J by 3 bases, with 1 base of the junction left unmatched. The CDR3 DNA sequence: TGTGCCAGCAGTCGGACAGGGACAGATACGCAGTATTTT. Residues: CASSRTGTDTQYF.

This clonotype was counted a single time. The chain has TRBV5-8 and TRBJ2-6, with no clear D. Germline CDR1 and CDR2: SGHTS and YDEGEE. The CDR3 has 15 amino acids. Trimming left V 2 bases short and J 0 bases short, with 6 bases between. CDR3 nucleotides: TGTGCCAGCAGCTTCGGCACCTCTGGGGCCAACGTCCTGACTTTC. It encodes CASSFGTSGANVLTF.

This clonotype was seen a handful of times. The rearrangement uses TRBV25-1 and TRBJ1-3; D unclear. Trimming shortened V by 4 bases and J by 0 bases, and 19 bases separated the two germline ends. Germline CDR1 is MGHDK and CDR2 is SYGVNS. CDR3 size: 18 residues. CDR3: CASSGRPGRLCSGNTIYF. The CDR3 DNA sequence: TGTGCCAGCAGTGGCCGCCCTGGGAGGCTGTGCTCTGGAAACACCATATATTTT.

Many counts were recorded for this clonotype. The chain combines TRBV9 with TRBJ2-5; 10 bases map to TRBD2. Per the germline V gene, CDR1 is SGDLS and CDR2 is YYNGEE. V dropped 0 bases and J dropped 5; count of bases not matched to a gene: 7. The CDR3 sequence is 16 residues long. The CDR3 region is CASSVGLAGVSETQYF. The DNA of the CDR3 is TGTGCCAGCAGCGTAGGGCTAGCGGGAGTCTCGGAGACCCAGTACTTC.

This chain connects TRBV10-3 to TRBJ1-1; D call uncertain. The CDR3 has 12 residues. In germline, CDR1 is ENHRY, CDR2 SYGVKD. Between the trimmed V and J ends, which lost 8 bases and 1 base, there was a span of 8 bases. CDR3 sequence: CAIGPGNTEAFF. The CDR3 DNA follows: TGTGCCATCGGGCCAGGGAACACTGAAGCTTTCTTT.

As regards this clonotype: The CDR3 end shows no conserved phenylalanine or tryptophan, and so a read error is likely. This chain connects TRBV20-1 to TRBJ1-6, with 7 nucleotides matching TRBD1. After removal of 4 bases from V and 9 bases from J, the junction contained 6 bases not matched to a gene. The germline gives CDR1 DFQATT, CDR2 SNEGSKA (reference sequence). This CDR3 spans 13 amino acids. The CDR3 reads CSATGQSASPLHL. DNA of the CDR3: TGCAGTGCTACGGGACAGTCTGCTTCACCCCTCCACCTT.

In its sample, this clonotype was seen many times. The chain has TRBV4-3 and TRBJ2-2; TRBD2 aligns across 10 bases. V shed 3 bases and J 4 bases; nucleotides not matched to a gene: 5. CDR1 and CDR2 from the germline V gene are LGHNA and YSLEER. The CDR3 contains 16 residues. The CDR3 DNA is TGCGCCAGCAGCCACCGAGCGGGAGGGCCCACCGGGGAGCTGTTTTTT. It codes for CASSHRAGGPTGELFF.